Listed below are T cell receptor beta chains from one sample, sequenced in a study of OX40 agonist ivuxolimab in advanced cancers. Produced via immunoSEQ multiplex PCR; TCRdb's table is partial and in-frame only. The sample lists 100,000 or so clones; about nine tenths were seen once. Sequenced here: CD4+ or CD8+ T cells sorted from blood, sampled in a trial of the OX40 agonist ivuxolimab. These TCRs come from an adult with an advanced solid tumor such as melanoma, head and neck, liver or kidney cancer. CDR3s include the opening cysteine and the closing phenylalanine or tryptophan. D genes are given only for firm matches. For some rows the clone size is stated as once, few or many, or as a class when expanded; others skip it.

TRBJ2-7 TRBV5-1 NA NA TGCGCCAGCAGTATTGACAGCTCCTACGAGCAGTACTTC CASSIDSSYEQYF
TRBJ1-2 TRBV6-5 NA NA TGTGCCAGCAGTTACGACAGCTATGGCTACACCTTC CASSYDSYGYTF
TRBJ2-5 TRBV4-2 TRBD2 NA TGTGCCAGCAGCCAAGACGGGCGGGAGGGCCGCCTTGGAGAGACCCAGTACTTC CASSQDGREGRLGETQYF
TRBJ2-5 TRBV5-1 TRBD2 once TGCGCCAGCAGCCCCTGGGAGGGGGAGACCCAGTACTTC CASSPWEGETQYF
TRBJ1-4 TRBV19 NA NA TGTGCCAGTAGTATACGCCCCCCCCACAGGACAACTAATGAAAAACTGTTTTTT CASSIRPPHRTTNEKLFF
TRBJ2-3 TRBV2 TRBD1 NA TGTGCCAGCAGTGAAGGGGACAGGGGGCATCCAGATACGCAGTATTTT CASSEGDRGHPDTQYF
TRBJ2-7 TRBV6-5 NA NA TGTGCCAGCAGTTACTACTACGAGCAGTACTTC CASSYYYEQYF
TRBJ2-7 TRBV28 TRBD2 NA TGTGCCAGCAGTTTAGCTAGCGGGAGGGTAAAGGACGAGCAGTACTTC CASSLASGRVKDEQYF
TRBJ2-5 TRBV7-6 TRBD2 NA TGTGCCAGCAGCTTAATAGGCGGGAGGCCAGAGACCCAGTACTTC CASSLIGGRPETQYF
TRBJ1-2 TRBV6-5 NA NA TGTGCCAGCAGTTACTCGAACCTGGGAAACTATGGCTACACCTTC CASSYSNLGNYGYTF
TRBJ1-3 TRBV7-7 NA NA TGTGCCAGCAGCCCCCATTGGGGGGGAAACACCATATATTTT CASSPHWGGNTIYF
TRBJ2-1 TRBV4-3 NA NA TGCGCCAGCAGCCAAGAGGGGCGGTCGGGTTACAATGAGCAGTTCTTC CASSQEGRSGYNEQFF
TRBJ1-1 TRBV30 TRBD1 few TGTGCCTGGACAGGGGGCTCGAACACTGAAGCTTTCTTT CAWTGGSNTEAFF
TRBJ2-3 TRBV7-9 TRBD1 NA TGTGCCAGCAGCCCGATGTGGGGACAGGGGGGTTATACGCAGTATTTT CASSPMWGQGGYTQYF
TRBJ2-3 TRBV19 NA once TGTGCCAGTAGTATGGAAGGCACAGATACGCAGTATTTT CASSMEGTDTQYF
TRBJ1-3 TRBV30 NA NA TGTGCCTGGAGGCCGGGGCAGGCCCGATCGGGAAACACCATATATTTT CAWRPGQARSGNTIYF
TRBJ1-2 TRBV6-5 NA NA TGTGCCAGCAGTTACCCCCGTGGCTACACCTTC CASSYPRGYTF
TRBJ2-1 TRBV5-1 TRBD2 NA TGCGCCAGCAGCTTGAGGGGACTAGCGAACTACAATGAGCAGTTCTTC CASSLRGLANYNEQFF
TRBJ2-7 TRBV6-1 NA once TGTGCCAGCAGAAAGGCACCGGGACCATCCTACGAGCAGTACTTC CASRKAPGPSYEQYF
TRBJ1-2 TRBV28 NA NA TGTGCCAGCATAGGGGGATCGGGTTATGGCTACACCTTC CASIGGSGYGYTF
TRBJ2-5 TRBV5-7 TRBD2 once TGTGCCAGCAGCCCCCTTCGACTAGCGGCACCAGAGACCCAGTACTTC CASSPLRLAAPETQYF
TRBJ1-1 TRBV2 NA NA TGTGCCAGCAGCGTAGGGACGGTGAACACTGAAGCTTTCTTT CASSVGTVNTEAFF
TRBJ2-7 TRBV6-1 TRBD1 NA TGTGCCAGCGGACAGGGTCCCTACGAGCAGTACTTC CASGQGPYEQYF
TRBJ2-1 TRBV10-3 NA few TGTGCAGTTGCAGGAGGGAATGAGCAGTTCTTC CAVAGGNEQFF
TRBJ2-4 TRBV28 NA NA TGTGCCAGCAGCTCTAATCCACGCATACTAGCCAAAAACATTCAGTACTTC CASSSNPRILAKNIQYF
TRBJ2-2 TRBV7-2 NA NA TGTGCCAGCAGCTCGGCAAGGGGAGGTCGTAACGGGGAGCTGTTTTTT CASSSARGGRNGELFF